Only a few counts were recorded for the clone carrying this TCR beta chain. The CDR3 extends over 14 amino acids. With 1 base clipped from V and 11 bases from J, the junction kept 5 bases outside the gene matches. CDR1 and CDR2 (germline): MNHEY, SMNVEV (reference sequence). Under the authors' procedure: Estimates of nucleated cell counts were drawn from the amplification of reference gene primers. Generated by immunoSEQ multiplex PCR, the TCRdb table keeps only in-frame clones and is missing some. Clonal size and the V and J genes are those of that table, whereas D and trimming came from the DNA. The profile shows 120,000 or so clones, approximately 81% of them singletons. These data are taken from a study of blood T cell repertoires in COVID-19. Study-wide background: Samples of COVID-19 (acute and convalescent) were obtained from the United States, Italy and Spain. PBMCs, B-cell-depleted T cells, or T cells were the source of the cDNA or gDNA that made up the material.

The gene calls are TRBV27 and TRBJ1-1; 12 bases align to TRBD1. Sequencing used peripheral blood. The TCR sequence derives from a man in his forties with active or convalescent COVID-19. Here the CDR3 DNA reads TGTGCCAGCAGTTTATTGGGACAGGGGGCAAGGGCTTTCTTT. This translates into CASSLLGQGARAFF.